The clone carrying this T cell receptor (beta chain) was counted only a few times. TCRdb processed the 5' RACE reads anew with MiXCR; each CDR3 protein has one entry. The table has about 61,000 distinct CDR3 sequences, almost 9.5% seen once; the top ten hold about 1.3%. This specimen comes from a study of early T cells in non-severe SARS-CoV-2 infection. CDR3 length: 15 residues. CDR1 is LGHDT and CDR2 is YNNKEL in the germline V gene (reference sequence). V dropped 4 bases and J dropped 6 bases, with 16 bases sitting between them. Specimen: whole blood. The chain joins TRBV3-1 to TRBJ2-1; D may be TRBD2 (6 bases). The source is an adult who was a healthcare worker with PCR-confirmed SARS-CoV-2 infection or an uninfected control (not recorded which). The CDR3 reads CASSPPAGLSNEQFF. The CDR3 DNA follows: TGTGCCAGCAGCCCCCCAGCGGGTCTAAGCAATGAGCAGTTCTTC.